Each of the 25 T cell receptor beta chains below was sequenced from the same sample in a study of cytomegalovirus exposure and HLA in healthy donors. In the PCR, 60 Vbeta and 13 Jbeta primers were used. Generated by immunoSEQ multiplex PCR, the TCRdb table keeps only in-frame clones and is missing some. Of about 120,000 clones in the sample, about three quarters were seen once. The specimen sequenced was PBMCs. The receptors here all came from a female donor in good health and CMV-seronegative.

The rearrangement uses TRBV5-4 and TRBJ2-7; 13 positions agree with TRBD2. V lost 1 base, J lost 4 bases, and 8 bases stayed unmatched. Germline V CDR1 and CDR2: SGHNT, YYREEE (reference sequence). The CDR3 is 17 residues long. The CDR3 DNA is TGTGCCAGCAGCTTGAAAAAACTAGCGGGAGGGCCTTACGAGCAGTACTTC. This encodes CASSLKKLAGGPYEQYF.

This clone was found a few times. The V call is TRBV21-1, the J call TRBJ1-4. TRBV21-1 represents a pseudogene. The CDR3 sequence is 13 residues long. In nucleotides, the CDR3 is TGTGCCAGCAGCCCACGGGGGAATGAAAAACTGTTTTTT. This translates into CASSPRGNEKLFF.

The chain is built from TRBV13 and TRBJ1-1; D unresolved. The CDR3 is made up of 15 amino acids. Germline CDR1 reads PRHDT; CDR2 reads FYEKMQ (reference sequence). V lost 2 bases to trimming and J lost 6 bases, with 16 bases between them. CDR3 DNA sequence: TGTGCCAGCAGCTTAAATTTGTGGTCCGGGGCTGAAGCTTTCTTT. Its translation: CASSLNLWSGAEAFF.

The table lists this clone with a few counts. This chain joins TRBV30 and TRBJ2-1; 9 positions match TRBD1. V trimming: 4 bases; J trimming: 4 bases; junction bases outside the gene matches: 5. This CDR3 contains 14 residues. CDR1 and CDR2 (germline): GTSNPN, SVGIG (reference sequence). This CDR3 is CAWTGTGLYNEQFF. Written as DNA, the CDR3 is TGTGCCTGGACCGGGACAGGGCTGTACAATGAGCAGTTCTTC.

The rearrangement links TRBV18 to TRBJ2-1, with unresolved D. This CDR3 has 14 residues. The V end lost 3 bases, the J end lost 9 bases, and 15 bases lay between the germline ends. Germline V gene data show CDR1 as KGHSH and CDR2 as LQKENI. The DNA for the CDR3 is TGTGCCAGCTCACCTCTCGCGCAGGCCGTTGAGCAGTTCTTC. Protein: CASSPLAQAVEQFF.

V is TRBV9 and J is TRBJ1-2; the match to TRBD1 covers 8 bases. CDR1 is SGDLS and CDR2 is YYNGEE in the germline V gene. This CDR3 has 14 amino acids. Trimming at V came to 3 bases and at J to 2 bases, leaving 3 bases not matched to a gene. CDR3 sequence: CASSGRTGNYGYTF. CDR3 nucleotide sequence: TGTGCCAGCAGCGGTCGGACAGGGAACTATGGCTACACCTTC.

The V call is TRBV9, the J call TRBJ2-1; no clear D gene. Trimming took off 0 bases at V and 5 bases at J, with 12 bases between the two ends. This CDR3 is built from 15 residues. Germline-derived CDR1 and CDR2 are SGDLS and YYNGEE. The CDR3 reads CASSVAPTGDNEQFF. The DNA of the CDR3 is TGTGCCAGCAGCGTAGCCCCAACTGGTGACAATGAGCAGTTCTTC.

This rearrangement joins TRBV7-9 to TRBJ1-5; D perhaps matches TRBD1 (5 bases). The germline V gene has CDR1 SEHNR and CDR2 FQNEAQ (reference sequence). The CDR3 is made up of 16 amino acids. Trimming removed 0 bases at V and 3 bases at J, with 12 bases between. The CDR3 bases are TGTGCCAGCAGCTTAGCACAGGAGAGCCCCAATCAGCCCCAGCATTTT. This gives the protein CASSLAQESPNQPQHF.

This clone was seen only a few times. This chain joins TRBV6-5 and TRBJ2-7; 7 bases fit TRBD1. The germline gives CDR1 MNHEY, CDR2 SVGAGI. This CDR3 region has 15 residues. V shed 5 bases and J 7 bases; nucleotides not matched to a gene: 14. Written as DNA, the CDR3 is TGTGCCAGCAGTCGTCCTAGGACAGGAGACGGAGAGCAGTACTTC. This translates into CASSRPRTGDGEQYF.

V and J are TRBV7-3 and TRBJ2-2, with TRBD1 matching 7 bases. Germline V lookup: CDR1 SGHTA, CDR2 FQGTGA. CDR3 length equals 19 residues. V trimming: 5 bases; J trimming: 3 bases; junction bases outside the gene matches: 18. CDR3 amino acids: CASSRTGTANLEDTGELFF. In DNA form, the CDR3 reads TGTGCCAGCAGCCGAACCGGGACAGCTAACCTGGAAGACACCGGGGAGCTGTTTTTT.

J is TRBJ1-2 and V is TRBV19; maybe TRBD1 (5 bases). The CDR3 has 16 residues. The V and J ends lost 5 bases and 3 bases respectively, with 19 bases between them. Germline V gives CDR1 LNHDA, CDR2 SQIVND (reference sequence). This CDR3 is CASSPTHAGRYYGYTF. The CDR3 DNA reads TGTGCCAGTAGTCCTACCCATGCGGGACGGTACTATGGCTACACCTTC.

This clone was seen a few times. The rearrangement links TRBV10-3 to TRBJ2-7; D is undetermined. Germline values: CDR1 ENHRY, CDR2 SYGVKD. Trimming removed 10 bases at V and 3 bases at J, with 10 bases between. The CDR3 sequence is 11 residues long. DNA of the CDR3: TGTGCCACCCGTATTAGCTACGAGCAGTACTTC. This sequence encodes CATRISYEQYF.

The genes are TRBV6-1 and TRBJ2-7, with 7 bases lining up with TRBD2. Germline CDR1 MNHNS, CDR2 SASEGT. The CDR3 sequence is 14 residues long. J lost 4 bases, V lost 5 bases, and 8 bases had no gene match. This CDR3 reads CASSREAVRYEQYF. The CDR3 DNA reads as TGTGCCAGCAGTCGGGAGGCTGTGAGGTACGAGCAGTACTTC.

This clone came up once. V and J are TRBV6-6 and TRBJ2-2, with 9 bases fitting TRBD1. J gave up 5 bases and V 5 bases, and 3 bases lay outside the gene matches. Germline V gives CDR1 MNHNY, CDR2 SVGAGI (reference sequence). The CDR3 spans 14 residues. This CDR3 reads CASSGTGLTGELFF. CDR3 DNA: TGTGCCAGCAGTGGGACAGGGTTAACCGGGGAGCTGTTTTTT.

CDR3: CASNNLGVGGYTF. The CDR3 region has the DNA TGTGCCAGCAATAACTTAGGGGTAGGGGGCTACACCTTC. This chain links TRBV6-6 with TRBJ1-2, with a weak D call TRBD1 (5 bases). V was cut by 7 bases and J by 8 bases, with 17 bases left in between. This CDR3 has 13 amino acids. The germline gives CDR1 MNHNY, CDR2 SVGAGI (reference sequence).

This chain joins TRBV6-5 and TRBJ1-6, with D possibly TRBD1 on 5 matching bases. V gave up 6 bases and J gave up 3 bases, with 12 bases separating them. Germline CDR1 MNHEY, CDR2 SVGAGI. The CDR3 runs to 15 residues. In DNA, the CDR3 is TGTGCCAGCAGGGCGGCAGGGCTCTATAATTCACCCCTCCACTTT. This sequence encodes CASRAAGLYNSPLHF.

V and J are TRBV6-1 and TRBJ2-7; 9 bases align to TRBD1. This CDR3 region has 18 residues. Germline lookup yields CDR1 MNHNS and CDR2 SASEGT. Germline trimming cut 2 bases from V and 3 bases from J; bases unmatched to any gene: 14. CDR3 protein: CASSERWGPQGASYEQYF. CDR3 bases: TGTGCCAGCAGTGAAAGGTGGGGCCCACAGGGGGCAAGCTACGAGCAGTACTTC.

The rearrangement links TRBV7-2 to TRBJ1-2; D is possibly TRBD1 (6 bases). The CDR3 consists of 16 residues. CDR1 is SGHTA, CDR2 FQGNSA, per germline. The V and J ends lost 6 bases and 0 bases respectively, with 17 bases between them. CDR3 in amino acids: CASRRTAGASNYGYTF. The CDR3 nucleotides are TGTGCCAGCAGACGTACTGCGGGGGCGTCTAACTATGGCTACACCTTC. Filled out from reference TRBV7-2 and TRBJ1-2, the complete variable domain reads GAGVSQSPSNKVTEKGKDVELRCDPISGHTALYWYRQSLGQGLEFLIYFQGNSAPDKSGLPSDRFSAERTGGSVSTLTIQRTQQEDSAVYLCASRRTAGASNYGYTFGSGTRLTVV.

The chain carries TRBV25-1 and TRBJ2-4; 8 positions match TRBD1. V shed 10 bases, J shed 0 bases, and the junction held 5 bases outside the gene matches. The CDR3 consists of 14 residues. Germline V gene sequence: CDR1 MGHDK, CDR2 SYGVNS. The CDR3 protein is CATRDRLAKNIQYF. CDR3 coding DNA: TGTGCCACCAGGGACAGGTTAGCCAAAAACATTCAGTACTTC. The whole variable domain, remainder taken from reference TRBV25-1 and TRBJ2-4, is EADIYQTPRYLVIGTGKKITLECSQTMGHDKMYWYQQDPGMELHLIHYSYGVNSTEKGDLSSESTVSRIRTEHFPLTLESARPSHTSQYLCATRDRLAKNIQYFGAGTRLSVL.

The chain carries TRBV11-3 and TRBJ1-4; 8 bases align to TRBD1. This CDR3 is 17 amino acids long. Germline-derived CDR1 and CDR2 are SGHNT and YENEEA. V dropped 3 bases and J dropped 4; count of bases not matched to a gene: 10. CDR3: CASSFPDREQFNEKLFF. The CDR3 DNA reads as TGTGCCAGCAGCTTCCCGGACAGGGAACAGTTTAATGAAAAACTGTTTTTT.

The rearrangement joins TRBV11-2 to TRBJ1-4, with D hard to call. V was shortened by 2 bases and J by 4 bases, with 8 bases between the two germline ends. Germline V CDR1 and CDR2: SGHAT, FQNNGV. The CDR3 loop spans 14 amino acids. The CDR3 sequence is CASSLIRNNEKLFF. The CDR3 nucleotides read TGTGCCAGCAGCTTAATCAGGAATAATGAAAAACTGTTTTTT.

The chain is built from TRBV5-4 and TRBJ1-3; TRBD1 matches 8 bases. After removal of 4 bases from V and 6 bases from J, the junction contained 9 bases not matched to a gene. The CDR3 runs to 15 residues. CDR1 and CDR2 (germline): SGHNT, YYREEE (reference sequence). The CDR3 protein is CASSARTGNANTIYF. CDR3 nucleotides: TGTGCCAGCAGCGCCCGGACAGGGAACGCAAACACCATATATTTT.

V and J are TRBV5-4 and TRBJ1-6, with D unresolved. Germline V CDR1 and CDR2: SGHNT, YYREEE (reference sequence). V was trimmed by 0 bases and J by 7 bases, leaving 8 bases between them. This CDR3 is built from 14 residues. The CDR3 loop is CASSLDSRNSPLHF. The CDR3 bases are TGTGCCAGCAGCTTGGACAGTCGGAATTCACCCCTCCACTTT. The full variable domain, in which reference TRBV5-4 and TRBJ1-6 provide the parts outside the CDR3, is ETGVTQSPTHLIKTRGQQVTLRCSSQSGHNTVSWYQQALGQGPQFIFQYYREEENGRGNFPPRFSGLQFPNYSSELNVNALELDDSALYLCASSLDSRNSPLHFGNGTRLTVT.

The chain carries TRBV18 and TRBJ2-7; TRBD2 matches 8 bases. The CDR3 has 15 amino acids. The trim removed 3 bases at V and 5 bases at J, leaving 9 bases unmatched. Per germline, CDR1 KGHSH and CDR2 LQKENI. CDR3 sequence (DNA): TGTGCCAGCTCACCCGGGACTAGTTATTTTGACGAGCAGTACTTC. Its translation is CASSPGTSYFDEQYF.

The V and J genes are TRBV2 and TRBJ1-1; TRBD1 might be the D (5 bases). Germline V gene data show CDR1 as SNHLY and CDR2 as FYNNEI. The CDR3 consists of 14 residues. Trimming removed 2 bases from V and 4 bases from J, with 11 bases in between. CDR3 coding DNA: TGTGCCAGCAGTGAAATAGTAGGGGTCACTGAAGCTTTCTTT. Protein product: CASSEIVGVTEAFF.